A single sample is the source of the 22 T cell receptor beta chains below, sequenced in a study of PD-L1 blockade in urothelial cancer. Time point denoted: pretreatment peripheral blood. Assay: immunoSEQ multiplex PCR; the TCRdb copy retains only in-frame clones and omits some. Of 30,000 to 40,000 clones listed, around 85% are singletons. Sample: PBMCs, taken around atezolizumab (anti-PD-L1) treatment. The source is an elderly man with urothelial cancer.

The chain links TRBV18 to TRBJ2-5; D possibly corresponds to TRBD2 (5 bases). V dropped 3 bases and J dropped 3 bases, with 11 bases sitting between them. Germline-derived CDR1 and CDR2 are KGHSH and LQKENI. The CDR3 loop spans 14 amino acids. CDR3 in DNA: TGTGCCAGCTCACCGGACTTGGCAGAAGAGACCCAGTACTTC. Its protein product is CASSPDLAEETQYF. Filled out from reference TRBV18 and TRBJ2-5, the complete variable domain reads NAGVMQNPRHLVRRRGQEARLRCSPMKGHSHVYWYRQLPEEGLKFMVYLQKENIIDESGMPKERFSAEFPKEGPSILRIQQVVRGDSAAYFCASSPDLAEETQYFGPGTRLLVL.

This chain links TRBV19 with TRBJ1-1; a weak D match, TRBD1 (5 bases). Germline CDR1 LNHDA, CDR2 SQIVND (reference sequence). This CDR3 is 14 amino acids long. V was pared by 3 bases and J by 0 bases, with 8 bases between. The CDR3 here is CASSMTDMNTEAFF. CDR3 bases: TGTGCCAGTAGTATGACAGATATGAACACTGAAGCTTTCTTT. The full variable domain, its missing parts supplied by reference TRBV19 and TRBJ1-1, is DGGITQSPKYLFRKEGQNVTLSCEQNLNHDAMYWYRQDPGQGLRLIYYSQIVNDFQKGDIAEGYSVSREKKESFPLTVTSAQKNPTAFYLCASSMTDMNTEAFFGQGTRLTVV.

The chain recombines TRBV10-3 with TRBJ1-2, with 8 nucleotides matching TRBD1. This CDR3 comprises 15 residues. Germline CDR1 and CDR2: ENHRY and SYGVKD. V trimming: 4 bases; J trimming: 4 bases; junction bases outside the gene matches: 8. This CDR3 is CAISGSTGASYGYTF. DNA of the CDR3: TGTGCCATCAGTGGGTCGACAGGGGCCAGCTATGGCTACACCTTC.

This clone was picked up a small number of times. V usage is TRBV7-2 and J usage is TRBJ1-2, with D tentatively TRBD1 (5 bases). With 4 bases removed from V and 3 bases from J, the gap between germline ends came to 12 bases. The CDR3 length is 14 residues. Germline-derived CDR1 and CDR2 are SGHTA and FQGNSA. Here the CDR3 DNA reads TGTGCCAGCAGCTCCAGGGTCCGGGACTATGGCTACACCTTC. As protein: CASSSRVRDYGYTF.

CDR3 sequence reads: CASSRSGQGIYEQYF. The CDR3 nucleotides are TGCGCCAGCAGCCGGTCCGGACAGGGGATTTACGAGCAGTACTTC. The chain has TRBV4-3 and TRBJ2-7; 9 bases align to TRBD1. The CDR3 is made up of 15 amino acids. In germline, CDR1 is LGHNA, CDR2 YSLEER. The V segment lost 4 bases and the J segment 4 bases; nucleotides outside the gene matches: 8.

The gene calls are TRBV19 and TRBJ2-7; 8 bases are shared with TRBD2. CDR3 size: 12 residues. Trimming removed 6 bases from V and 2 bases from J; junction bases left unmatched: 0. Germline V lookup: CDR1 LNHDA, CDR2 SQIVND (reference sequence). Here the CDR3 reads CASSGRAYEQYF. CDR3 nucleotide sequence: TGTGCCAGTAGCGGGAGGGCCTACGAGCAGTACTTC.

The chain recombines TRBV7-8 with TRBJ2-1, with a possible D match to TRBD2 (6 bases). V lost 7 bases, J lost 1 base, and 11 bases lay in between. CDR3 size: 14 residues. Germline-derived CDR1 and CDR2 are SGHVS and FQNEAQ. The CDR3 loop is CASTQGLSYNEQFF. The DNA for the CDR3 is TGTGCCAGCACCCAAGGACTATCCTACAATGAGCAGTTCTTC.

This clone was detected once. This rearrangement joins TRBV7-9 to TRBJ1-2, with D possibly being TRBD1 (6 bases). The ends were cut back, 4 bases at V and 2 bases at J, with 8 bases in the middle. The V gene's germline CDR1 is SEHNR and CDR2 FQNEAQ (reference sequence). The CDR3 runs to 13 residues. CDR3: CASSYGTNYGYTF. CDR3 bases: TGTGCCAGCAGCTATGGGACAAACTATGGCTACACCTTC.

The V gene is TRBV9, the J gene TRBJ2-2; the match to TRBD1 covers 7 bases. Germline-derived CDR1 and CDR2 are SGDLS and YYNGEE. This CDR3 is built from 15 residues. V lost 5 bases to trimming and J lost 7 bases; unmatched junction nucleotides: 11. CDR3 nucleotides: TGTGCCAGCAGTGCAGGGGGAATCTTTAACGGGGAGCTGTTTTTT. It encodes CASSAGGIFNGELFF.

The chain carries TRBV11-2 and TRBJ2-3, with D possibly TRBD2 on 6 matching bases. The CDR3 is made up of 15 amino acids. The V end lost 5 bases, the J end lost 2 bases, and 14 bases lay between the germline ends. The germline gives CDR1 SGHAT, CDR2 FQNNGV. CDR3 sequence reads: CASSPRGGDTDTQYF. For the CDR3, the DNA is TGTGCCAGCAGCCCCCGGGGCGGGGACACAGATACGCAGTATTTT. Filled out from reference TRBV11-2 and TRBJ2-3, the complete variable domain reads EAGVAQSPRYKIIEKRQSVAFWCNPISGHATLYWYQQILGQGPKLLIQFQNNGVVDDSQLPKDRFSAERLKGVDSTLKIQPAKLEDSAVYLCASSPRGGDTDTQYFGPGTRLTVL.

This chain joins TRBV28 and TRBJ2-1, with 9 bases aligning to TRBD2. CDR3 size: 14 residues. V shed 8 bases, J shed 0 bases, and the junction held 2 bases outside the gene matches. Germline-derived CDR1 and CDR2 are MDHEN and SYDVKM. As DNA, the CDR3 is TGTGCCAGCGGCGGGAGGGGCTCCTACAATGAGCAGTTCTTC. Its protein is CASGGRGSYNEQFF.

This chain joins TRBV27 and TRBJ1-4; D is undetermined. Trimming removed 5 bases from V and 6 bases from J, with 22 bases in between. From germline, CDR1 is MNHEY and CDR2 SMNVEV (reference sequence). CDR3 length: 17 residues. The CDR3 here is CASSVPRRALSDEKLFF. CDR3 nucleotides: TGTGCCAGCAGTGTCCCTAGGCGGGCACTTTCTGATGAAAAACTGTTTTTT.

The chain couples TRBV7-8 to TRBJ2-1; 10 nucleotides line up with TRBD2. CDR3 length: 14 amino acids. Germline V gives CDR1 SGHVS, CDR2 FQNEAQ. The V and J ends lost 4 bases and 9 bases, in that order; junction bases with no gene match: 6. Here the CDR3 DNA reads TGTGCCAGCAGCTCTAAGACTAGCGGGCCTGAGCAGTTCTTC. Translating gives CASSSKTSGPEQFF.

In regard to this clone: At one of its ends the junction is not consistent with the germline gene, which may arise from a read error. DNA of the CDR3: TGTGCCAGCAGAGGCAGCCCGACAGCGAACGCTGAAGCTTTCTTT. It translates to CASRGSPTANAEAFF. The chain links TRBV6-5 to TRBJ1-1, with D perhaps matching TRBD1 (5 bases). Germline values: CDR1 MNHEY, CDR2 SVGAGI. The CDR3 has 15 residues.

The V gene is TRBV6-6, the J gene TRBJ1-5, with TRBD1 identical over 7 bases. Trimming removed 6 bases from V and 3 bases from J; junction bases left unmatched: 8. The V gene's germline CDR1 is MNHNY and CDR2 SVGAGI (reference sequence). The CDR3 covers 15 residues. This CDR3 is CASSPGQRNNQPQHF. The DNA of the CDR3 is TGTGCCAGCAGCCCGGGACAGAGAAACAATCAGCCCCAGCATTTT.

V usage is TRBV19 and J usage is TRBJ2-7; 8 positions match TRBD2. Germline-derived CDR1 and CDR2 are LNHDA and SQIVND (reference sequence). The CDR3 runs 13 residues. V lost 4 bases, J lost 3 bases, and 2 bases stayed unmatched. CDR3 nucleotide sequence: TGTGCCAGTAGTAGGACTAGCTTCTACGAGCAGTACTTC. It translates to CASSRTSFYEQYF.

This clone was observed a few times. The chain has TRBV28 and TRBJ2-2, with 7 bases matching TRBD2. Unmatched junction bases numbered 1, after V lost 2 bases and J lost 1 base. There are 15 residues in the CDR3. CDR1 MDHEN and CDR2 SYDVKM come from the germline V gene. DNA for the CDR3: TGTGCCAGCAGTTTAGAGCGGGGGAACACCGGGGAGCTGTTTTTT. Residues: CASSLERGNTGELFF.

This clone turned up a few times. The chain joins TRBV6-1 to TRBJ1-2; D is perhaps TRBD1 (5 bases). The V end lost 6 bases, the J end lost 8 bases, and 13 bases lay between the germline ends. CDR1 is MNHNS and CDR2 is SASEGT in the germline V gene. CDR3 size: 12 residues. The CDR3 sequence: CASSGSGGGYTF. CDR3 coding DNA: TGTGCCAGCAGCGGATCGGGGGGAGGCTACACCTTC.

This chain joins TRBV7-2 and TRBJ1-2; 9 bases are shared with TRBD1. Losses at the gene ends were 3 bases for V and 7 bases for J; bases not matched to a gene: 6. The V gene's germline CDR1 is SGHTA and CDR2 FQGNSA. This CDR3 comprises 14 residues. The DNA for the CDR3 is TGTGCCAGCAGCTTCGACAGGGGGAGGTTTGGCTACACCTTC. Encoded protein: CASSFDRGRFGYTF.

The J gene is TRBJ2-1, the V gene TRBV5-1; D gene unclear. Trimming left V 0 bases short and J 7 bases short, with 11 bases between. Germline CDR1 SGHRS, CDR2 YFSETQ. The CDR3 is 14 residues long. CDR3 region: CASSLGIDLNEQFF. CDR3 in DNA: TGCGCCAGCAGCTTGGGAATAGATCTGAATGAGCAGTTCTTC.

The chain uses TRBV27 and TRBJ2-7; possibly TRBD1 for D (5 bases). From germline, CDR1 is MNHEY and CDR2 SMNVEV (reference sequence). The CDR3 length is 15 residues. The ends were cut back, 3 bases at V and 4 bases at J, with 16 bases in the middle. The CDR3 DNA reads TGTGCCAGCAGTTTGAGTAGGGGCCCCCTATACGAGCAGTACTTC. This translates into CASSLSRGPLYEQYF.

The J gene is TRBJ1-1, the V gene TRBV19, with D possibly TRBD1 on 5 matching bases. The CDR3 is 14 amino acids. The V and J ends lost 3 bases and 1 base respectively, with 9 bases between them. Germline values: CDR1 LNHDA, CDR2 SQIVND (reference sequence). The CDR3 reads CASSIGGANTEAFF. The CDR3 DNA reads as TGTGCCAGTAGTATTGGAGGGGCGAACACTGAAGCTTTCTTT. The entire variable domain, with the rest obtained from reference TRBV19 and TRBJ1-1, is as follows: DGGITQSPKYLFRKEGQNVTLSCEQNLNHDAMYWYRQDPGQGLRLIYYSQIVNDFQKGDIAEGYSVSREKKESFPLTVTSAQKNPTAFYLCASSIGGANTEAFFGQGTRLTVV.